A single sample is the source of the 24 T cell receptor beta chains below, sequenced in a study of T cell repertoires in cytomegalovirus infection (dated by TCRdb to the late 2010s). No antigens are known for them. The treatment or condition label for this specimen denotes: in vitro stimulation with specific CMV peptide epitopes to enrich CMV-specific T cells. The sequencer was an Illumina HiSeq 1500. Using fastp trimming at Q25 and MiXCR clonotype assembly, TCRdb reanalyzed the public sequencing data and kept in-frame beta chains. Rows matching on CDR3 protein sequence are summarized as one entry with the most common DNA and genes. The sample table contains around 750,000 distinct CDR3 sequences; only one count was recorded for 30% to 35% of them. Around 12% of the sample is held by the ten biggest clonotypes. This sample comprised cultured CD8+ T cells from PBMCs, obtained from culture after CMV antigen stimulation. The source is a human donor in good health (CMV status not recorded). Some clones in this sample may be carry-over from other donors' samples.

The chain is built from TRBV10-3 and TRBJ2-1; D gene ambiguous. V lost 7 bases and J lost 4, with 14 bases in between. This CDR3 is 14 amino acids long. Germline CDR1 ENHRY, CDR2 SYGVKD. The CDR3 here is CAIKETRAYNEQFF. The CDR3 coding sequence is TGTGCCATCAAAGAGACCCGGGCTTACAATGAGCAGTTCTTC.

The V and J genes are TRBV5-4 and TRBJ2-1; D unclear. CDR1 and CDR2 (germline): SGHNT, YYREEE (reference sequence). This CDR3 comprises 13 residues. V shed 2 bases and J shed 9 bases, with 12 bases lying between them. This CDR3 is CASSFGARSEQFF. DNA of the CDR3: TGTGCCAGCAGCTTCGGAGCCAGGAGTGAGCAGTTCTTC. The complete variable domain, with remaining parts taken from reference TRBV5-4 and TRBJ2-1, reads ETGVTQSPTHLIKTRGQQVTLRCSSQSGHNTVSWYQQALGQGPQFIFQYYREEENGRGNFPPRFSGLQFPNYSSELNVNALELDDSALYLCASSFGARSEQFFGPGTRLTVL.

This clonotype has ten or more counts. This chain joins TRBV27 and TRBJ1-5, with a weak D call TRBD1 (5 bases). The CDR3 contains 14 residues. Germline V gives CDR1 MNHEY, CDR2 SMNVEV (reference sequence). Deletions cut 6 bases from V and 1 base from J, with 10 bases between. CDR3 nucleotide sequence: TGTGCCAGCAGCTTCGGGGGGAGCAATCAGCCCCAGCATTTT. It specifies CASSFGGSNQPQHF.

In this sample, this clonotype turned up once. The chain couples TRBV7-6 to TRBJ2-4; D gene ambiguous. Germline values: CDR1 SGHVS, CDR2 FNYEAQ. This CDR3 comprises 13 residues. The V and J ends lost 2 bases and 5 bases respectively, with 7 bases between them. The CDR3 bases are TGTGCCAGCAGCTTATGTGACCAAAACATTCAGTACTTC. Its translation is CASSLCDQNIQYF.

In this sample, this clonotype turned up a few times. The genes are TRBV9 and TRBJ1-1; D is possibly TRBD1 (6 bases). V lost 3 bases and J lost 1, with 10 bases in between. From germline, CDR1 is SGDLS and CDR2 YYNGEE. This CDR3 spans 14 amino acids. The CDR3 DNA follows: TGTGCCAGCAGCGCACAGGGACGGAACACTGAAGCTTTCTTT. Amino acid sequence: CASSAQGRNTEAFF.

CDR3 amino acids: CASLSVGGIWTEAFF. The DNA for the CDR3 is TGTGCCAGCCTCAGCGTAGGGGGTATTTGGACTGAAGCTTTCTTT. The J gene is TRBJ1-1, the V gene TRBV28; possibly TRBD1 for D (6 bases). Germline V CDR1 and CDR2: MDHEN, SYDVKM. Between the trimmed V and J ends, which lost 8 bases and 5 bases, there was a span of 21 bases. This CDR3 comprises 15 residues. Looking up the rest from reference TRBV28 and TRBJ1-1 gives the full variable domain: DVKVTQSSRYLVKRTGEKVFLECVQDMDHENMFWYRQDPGLGLRLIYFSYDVKMKEKGDIPEGYSVSREKKERFSLILESASTNQTSMYLCASLSVGGIWTEAFFGQGTRLTVV.

V gene TRBV6-2 or TRBV6-3 combines with J gene TRBJ1-1; the match to TRBD1 covers 7 bases. Germline CDR1 MNHEY, CDR2 SVGEGT. J lost 7 bases, V lost 0 bases, and 2 bases had no gene match. The length of the CDR3 is 13 residues. The CDR3: CASSYSTGNEAFF. The CDR3 DNA follows: TGTGCCAGCAGTTACTCGACAGGGAATGAAGCTTTCTTT.

The chain links TRBV7-2 to TRBJ2-7, with D perhaps given as TRBD1 or TRBD2 (6 bases each). CDR1 and CDR2 (germline): SGHTA, FQGNSA. This CDR3 is built from 16 residues. Between the trimmed V and J ends, which lost 1 base and 1 base, there was a span of 14 bases. For the CDR3, the DNA is TGTGCCAGCAGCTTAGAGGGGGGATCCTTATCCTACGAGCAGTACTTC. Its protein is CASSLEGGSLSYEQYF. The entire variable domain, with the rest obtained from reference TRBV7-2 and TRBJ2-7, is as follows: GAGVSQSPSNKVTEKGKDVELRCDPISGHTALYWYRQSLGQGLEFLIYFQGNSAPDKSGLPSDRFSAERTGGSVSTLTIQRTQQEDSAVYLCASSLEGGSLSYEQYFGPGTRLTVT.

This clonotype occurred a few times. The rearrangement links TRBV6-2 or TRBV6-3 to TRBJ1-3; possible D gene TRBD1, 5 bases. This CDR3 has 16 amino acids. Trimming took off 2 bases at V and 0 bases at J, with 11 bases between the two ends. The germline CDR1 and CDR2 sequences are MNHEY and SVGEGT. The CDR3 region has the DNA TGTGCCAGCAGTTACCCGGGACTGATCTCTGGAAACACCATATATTTT. Protein sequence: CASSYPGLISGNTIYF.

About this clonotype: Sequence at one end of the junction differs from germline and may be a read error. This chain links TRBV27 with TRBJ1-2, with D possibly TRBD1 on 5 matching bases. The CDR3 spans 14 residues. Germline V lookup: CDR1 MNHEY, CDR2 SMNVEV (reference sequence). DNA for the CDR3: TGTGCCAGCAGTTTTGGTGGGGGATTCTATGGCTACATCTTC. It codes for CASSFGGGFYGYIF.

This clonotype has just a few counts. The V gene is TRBV6-4, the J gene TRBJ2-1; 8 bases fit TRBD1. CDR1 and CDR2 from the germline V gene are MRHNA and SNTAGT. This CDR3 has 14 amino acids. Trimming cost V 2 bases and J 7 bases; bases outside gene matches: 4. CDR3 in DNA: TGTGCCAGCAGTGACACGGACAGGGTAAATGAGCAGTTCTTC. Translated, it gives CASSDTDRVNEQFF.

The table lists this clonotype with a few counts. The chain employs TRBV7-9 and TRBJ1-1; 7 bases map to TRBD1. This CDR3 contains 17 residues. V was pared by 8 bases and J by 3 bases, with 18 bases of the junction left unmatched. CDR1 and CDR2 (germline): SEHNR, FQNEAQ (reference sequence). The CDR3 region is CASGRDRSFQGHTEAFF. In DNA, the CDR3 is TGTGCCAGCGGCCGGGACAGATCCTTCCAGGGGCACACTGAAGCTTTCTTT.

The chain has TRBV2 and TRBJ1-1; D is unresolved. Germline V gene lookup returns CDR1 SNHLY and CDR2 FYNNEI. The CDR3 covers 10 residues. Trimming removed 6 bases from V and 11 bases from J, with 10 bases in between. DNA for the CDR3: TGTGCCAGCAGCGTGACTATGGCTTTCTTT. This sequence encodes CASSVTMAFF.

Of note for this clonotype: The germline gene is not matched at one end of the junction; a read error may be the cause. The chain combines TRBV11-1 with TRBJ2-1, with D possibly TRBD1 on 5 matching bases. Germline V gene sequence: CDR1 SGHAT, CDR2 FQDESV (reference sequence). CDR3 length equals 16 residues. CDR3 DNA: TGTGCCAGCAGCTTAGGAGGCCAGGGTTCCTACAATGTGCAGTTCTTC. Its translation: CASSLGGQGSYNVQFF.

The chain has TRBV29-1 and TRBJ1-1; possibly TRBD1 for D (6 bases). CDR1 is SQVTM and CDR2 is ANQGSEA in the germline V gene. CDR3 length: 12 amino acids. CDR3 sequence: CTLGHLNTEAFF. The CDR3 DNA follows: TGCACCTTGGGACACCTGAACACTGAAGCTTTCTTT.

The V gene is TRBV4-1, the J gene TRBJ2-1; the D gene is possibly TRBD2 (5 bases). Trimming removed 0 bases from V and 0 bases from J, with 15 bases in between. The CDR3 length is 18 residues. CDR1 is MGHRA, CDR2 YSYEKL, per germline. DNA for the CDR3: TGCGCCAGCAGCCAAGATAGAAGCGGTTATAGCTCCTACAATGAGCAGTTCTTC. Translating gives CASSQDRSGYSSYNEQFF.

This clonotype has at least ten counts. V and J are TRBV27 and TRBJ2-2, with 7 bases matching TRBD2. The CDR3 consists of 14 residues. The germline CDR1 and CDR2 sequences are MNHEY and SMNVEV (reference sequence). With V trimmed by 7 bases and J by 4 bases, 6 bases remained unmatched. CDR3 sequence: CASKRGDSTGELFF. The CDR3 DNA is TGTGCCAGCAAACGGGGGGACTCCACCGGGGAGCTGTTTTTT.

The V gene is TRBV19, the J gene TRBJ2-1, with a weak D call TRBD2 (5 bases). The CDR3 contains 13 residues. The germline CDR1 and CDR2 sequences are LNHDA and SQIVND (reference sequence). V lost 5 bases to trimming and J lost 8 bases, with 13 bases between them. CDR3 loop: CASSVSGGDEQFF. CDR3 nucleotides: TGTGCCAGTAGTGTGAGCGGTGGGGATGAGCAGTTCTTC.

In its sample, this clonotype was seen once. V gene TRBV15 combines with J gene TRBJ2-1, with TRBD2 as a possible D gene (6 bases). The V and J ends lost 0 bases and 8 bases respectively, with 14 bases between them. CDR3 length equals 15 residues. Germline V lookup: CDR1 LNHNV, CDR2 YYDKDF (reference sequence). The CDR3 is CATSRDIGGVDEQFF. CDR3 coding DNA: TGTGCCACCAGCAGAGATATCGGGGGTGTGGATGAGCAGTTCTTC.

The sample holds a few counts of this clonotype. The gene calls are TRBV6-2 or TRBV6-3 and TRBJ1-1; a possible D gene is TRBD1 (5 bases). CDR1 MNHEY and CDR2 SVGEGT come from the germline V gene. Trimming took off 6 bases at V and 1 base at J, with 12 bases between the two ends. The length of the CDR3 is 14 residues. This CDR3 reads CASSPWGRNTEAFF. CDR3 in DNA: TGTGCCAGCAGCCCCTGGGGCAGGAACACTGAAGCTTTCTTT.

This clonotype was counted between two and nine times. The rearrangement uses TRBV7-6 and TRBJ1-1, with 8 bases that match TRBD1. CDR3 length: 16 amino acids. With V trimmed by 5 bases and J by 6 bases, 14 bases remained unmatched. Germline lookup yields CDR1 SGHVS and CDR2 FNYEAQ. CDR3 protein: CASSPSPQGAGAEAFF. The CDR3 DNA is TGTGCCAGCAGCCCTTCACCCCAGGGGGCAGGAGCTGAAGCTTTCTTT.

This clonotype was counted only a few times. The chain carries TRBV6-2 or TRBV6-3 and TRBJ2-1; TRBD1 matches 9 bases. CDR3 length equals 13 residues. Trimming removed 6 bases from V and 10 bases from J; junction bases left unmatched: 7. Germline values: CDR1 MNHEY, CDR2 SVGEGT. CDR3 coding DNA: TGTGCCAGCAGATATGGACAGGGGATCGAGCAGTTCTTC. As protein: CASRYGQGIEQFF.

The sample holds many counts of this clonotype. The chain recombines TRBV4-1 with TRBJ1-5; D gene ambiguous. This CDR3 spans 15 amino acids. Germline V gene sequence: CDR1 MGHRA, CDR2 YSYEKL. V was clipped by 1 base and J by 7 bases, with 14 bases between them. CDR3 nucleotides: TGCGCCAGCAGCCAAGTATTACGAGGAGGACAGCCCCAGCATTTT. It yields the protein CASSQVLRGGQPQHF.

The V and J genes are TRBV12-3 or TRBV12-4 and TRBJ2-3; 7 nucleotides align to TRBD2. Trimming removed 3 bases from V and 2 bases from J; junction bases left unmatched: 8. CDR3 size: 16 residues. CDR3 sequence: CASSFEGLRITDTQYF. CDR3 DNA sequence: TGTGCCAGCAGTTTCGAGGGACTACGAATCACAGATACGCAGTATTTT.